One and the same sample provided the 21 T cell receptor beta chains below, sequenced in a study of blood T cell repertoires in COVID-19 (TCRdb year 2020). Libraries were prepared through the immunoSEQ multiplex PCR assay. Sourced from immuneACCESS, this table was stored by TCRdb with only in-frame sequences that have V and J called. A share of the clones is absent; for the studies checked, an unresolved V gene accounts for under half, and the remainder has no known explanation. Within this sample are approximately 170,000 clones, with about 88% of them counted one time only. The top ten hold about 0.8% of the sample. Sequenced material: PBMCs or T cells enriched from blood (not recorded which). The source of these receptors is a woman aged 18-29 years who had recovered from COVID-19.

The J gene is TRBJ1-1, the V gene TRBV29-1; D is undetermined. The germline V gene encodes CDR1 SQVTM and CDR2 ANQGSEA. The CDR3 extends over 11 amino acids. Deletions cut 3 bases from V and 4 bases from J, with 6 bases between. The DNA for the CDR3 is TGCAGCGTTGAGGCTCGCACTGAAGCTTTCTTT. It is translated as CSVEARTEAFF. Together with reference TRBV29-1 and TRBJ1-1, the CDR3 gives the full variable domain: SAVISQKPSRDICQRGTSLTIQCQVDSQVTMMFWYRQQPGQSLTLIATANQGSEATYESGFVIDKFPISRPNLTFSTLTVSNMSPEDSSIYLCSVEARTEAFFGQGTRLTVV.

The chain joins TRBV28 to TRBJ2-7; D not resolved. This CDR3 spans 14 amino acids. The germline V gene encodes CDR1 MDHEN and CDR2 SYDVKM. Trimming stripped 6 bases from V and 0 bases from J, with 12 bases between. The DNA for the CDR3 is TGTGCCAGCAGATACCCGGGTGACTCCTACGAGCAGTACTTC. Encoded protein: CASRYPGDSYEQYF.

V and J are TRBV6-5 and TRBJ2-7; 7 bases agree with TRBD2. Trimming removed 2 bases from V and 0 bases from J; junction bases left unmatched: 4. CDR1 is MNHEY, CDR2 SVGAGI, per germline. This CDR3 has 15 amino acids. Here the CDR3 reads CASSYSGTLSYEQYF. As DNA, the CDR3 is TGTGCCAGCAGTTACAGCGGGACTCTCTCCTACGAGCAGTACTTC.

The chain recombines TRBV18 with TRBJ2-7; 12 positions match TRBD1. The length of the CDR3 is 18 residues. Germline trimming cut 3 bases from V and 0 bases from J; bases unmatched to any gene: 9. Germline V gene data show CDR1 as KGHSH and CDR2 as LQKENI. The CDR3 sequence: CASSPLGTGGGSSYEQYF. The CDR3 coding sequence is TGTGCCAGCTCACCCCTGGGGACAGGGGGCGGCAGCTCCTACGAGCAGTACTTC. Complete variable domain (other parts from reference TRBV18 and TRBJ2-7): NAGVMQNPRHLVRRRGQEARLRCSPMKGHSHVYWYRQLPEEGLKFMVYLQKENIIDESGMPKERFSAEFPKEGPSILRIQQVVRGDSAAYFCASSPLGTGGGSSYEQYFGPGTRLTVT.

The chain combines TRBV9 with TRBJ1-4; 8 positions match TRBD1. This CDR3 spans 16 amino acids. Trimming cost V 2 bases and J 8 bases; bases outside gene matches: 11. The germline V gene encodes CDR1 SGDLS and CDR2 YYNGEE. The CDR3: CASSVGTGTGGEKLFF. In DNA form, the CDR3 reads TGTGCCAGCAGCGTGGGGACCGGGACAGGAGGCGAAAAACTGTTTTTT.

The rearrangement uses TRBV30 and TRBJ2-7; maybe TRBD2 (6 bases). The CDR3 is made up of 16 amino acids. Trimming pared 0 bases from V and 0 bases from J, leaving 15 bases between. From germline, CDR1 is GTSNPN and CDR2 SVGIG (reference sequence). CDR3 DNA: TGTGCCTGGAGTGTACCGGGGGACCTCAACTCCTACGAGCAGTACTTC. Amino acid sequence: CAWSVPGDLNSYEQYF.

The chain has TRBV5-5 and TRBJ2-7, with 11 bases that match TRBD2. In germline, CDR1 is SGHKS, CDR2 YYEKEE (reference sequence). The CDR3 covers 16 residues. V shed 5 bases and J 1 base; nucleotides not matched to a gene: 8. The CDR3 nucleotides read TGTGCCAGCAGTCGCACCGGGACTAGCGGTTCCTACGAGCAGTACTTC. This encodes CASSRTGTSGSYEQYF.

The chain links TRBV5-4 to TRBJ2-6; possible D gene TRBD2, 7 bases. The CDR3 is 19 residues long. Germline V gives CDR1 SGHNT, CDR2 YYREEE (reference sequence). Trimming took 2 bases from V and 3 from J, leaving 21 bases between them. As DNA, the CDR3 is TGTGCCAGCAGCTTTGAGCGCGGACGAGCGGGACATGGGGCCAACGTCCTGACTTTC. This sequence encodes CASSFERGRAGHGANVLTF.

This rearrangement joins TRBV7-8 to TRBJ1-1; D unclear. V lost 5 bases, J lost 3 bases, and 13 bases lay in between. Germline lookup yields CDR1 SGHVS and CDR2 FQNEAQ. This CDR3 is built from 14 residues. The CDR3 bases are TGTGCCAGCAGCAAAGTGCGTTCGGACACTGAAGCTTTCTTT. This codes for CASSKVRSDTEAFF. The full variable domain, rest sourced from reference TRBV7-8 and TRBJ1-1, is GAGVSQSPRYKVAKRGQDVALRCDPISGHVSLFWYQQALGQGPEFLTYFQNEAQLDKSGLPSDRFFAERPEGSVSTLKIQRTQQEDSAVYLCASSKVRSDTEAFFGQGTRLTVV.

This sequence joins TRBV28 and TRBJ2-7, with D possibly matching TRBD1 (6 bases). The CDR3 covers 15 residues. Germline CDR1 and CDR2: MDHEN and SYDVKM. Trimming removed 4 bases at V and 4 bases at J, with 17 bases between. CDR3 DNA sequence: TGTGCCAGCAGTTCCCCGGGACATATGAATTACGAGCAGTACTTC. Its translation is CASSSPGHMNYEQYF.

This sequence joins TRBV5-1 and TRBJ2-2; 8 positions agree with TRBD1. J lost 5 bases, V lost 1 base, and 13 bases had no gene match. The CDR3 sequence is 18 residues long. In germline, CDR1 is SGHRS, CDR2 YFSETQ. The DNA of the CDR3 is TGCGCCAGCAGCTTGCCGGACAGGGCCTTTGATTGGACCGGGGAGCTGTTTTTT. Protein: CASSLPDRAFDWTGELFF.

V and J are TRBV11-3 and TRBJ2-7; a weak D match, TRBD2 (6 bases). The CDR3 is 11 amino acids. The V gene's germline CDR1 is SGHNT and CDR2 YENEEA. Trimming removed 5 bases from V and 9 bases from J, with 11 bases in between. The chain's CDR3 is CASSRGSRQYF. CDR3 bases: TGTGCCAGCAGCCGGGGGAGTAGGCAGTACTTC.

This rearrangement joins TRBV27 to TRBJ1-5, with D perhaps TRBD1 (6 bases). The CDR3 is 15 amino acids. Trimming took 2 bases from V and 5 from J, leaving 13 bases between them. Germline V lookup: CDR1 MNHEY, CDR2 SMNVEV (reference sequence). The CDR3 nucleotides read TGTGCCAGCAGTTTAGTTGGGGGCTGGGATCAGCCCCAGCATTTT. It encodes CASSLVGGWDQPQHF.

The CDR3 reads CASSNRKNSPLHF. In nucleotides, the CDR3 is TGTGCCAGCAGTAACAGAAAAAATTCACCCCTCCACTTT. V gene TRBV27 combines with J gene TRBJ1-6; no definite D call. Trimming pared 5 bases from V and 7 bases from J, leaving 9 bases between. The CDR3 extends over 13 amino acids. Germline CDR1 reads MNHEY; CDR2 reads SMNVEV (reference sequence).

This sequence joins TRBV12-5 and TRBJ1-2; D is perhaps TRBD1 (5 bases). The CDR3 runs to 13 residues. Germline V gives CDR1 LGHNT, CDR2 FRNRAP. The V end lost 2 bases, the J end lost 8 bases, and 12 bases lay between the germline ends. CDR3 residues: CASGLQTAGGYTF. The DNA of the CDR3 is TGTGCTAGTGGTTTGCAGACAGCGGGGGGCTACACCTTC.

This chain joins TRBV27 and TRBJ1-4; 7 nucleotides line up with TRBD1. The trim removed 0 bases at V and 2 bases at J, leaving 0 bases unmatched. CDR3 length equals 15 residues. Germline V gives CDR1 MNHEY, CDR2 SMNVEV (reference sequence). The CDR3 DNA follows: TGTGCCAGCAGTTTATCGACAGGGACTAATGAAAAACTGTTTTTT. As protein: CASSLSTGTNEKLFF.

The chain couples TRBV28 to TRBJ2-7; D remains unclear. Germline V gives CDR1 MDHEN, CDR2 SYDVKM. V lost 2 bases and J lost 2, with 4 bases in between. The CDR3 length is 12 residues. CDR3 region: CASSLTAYEQYF. In nucleotides, the CDR3 is TGTGCCAGCAGTTTAACGGCCTACGAGCAGTACTTC. Looking up the rest from reference TRBV28 and TRBJ2-7 gives the full variable domain: DVKVTQSSRYLVKRTGEKVFLECVQDMDHENMFWYRQDPGLGLRLIYFSYDVKMKEKGDIPEGYSVSREKKERFSLILESASTNQTSMYLCASSLTAYEQYFGPGTRLTVT.

The V call is TRBV30, the J call TRBJ2-1; 9 nucleotides match TRBD2. Germline-derived CDR1 and CDR2 are GTSNPN and SVGIG (reference sequence). The length of the CDR3 is 13 residues. Trimming cost V 5 bases and J 4 bases; bases outside gene matches: 3. CDR3: CAWATSGYNEQFF. The CDR3 nucleotides read TGTGCCTGGGCGACTAGCGGATACAATGAGCAGTTCTTC.

This chain joins TRBV18 and TRBJ2-7, with TRBD1 matching 10 bases. Germline-derived CDR1 and CDR2 are KGHSH and LQKENI. The junction had 2 bases not matched to a gene; V was cut back by 0 bases and J by 3 bases. The CDR3 totals 15 residues. CDR3 protein: CASSPPGTGDYEQYF. In DNA form, the CDR3 reads TGTGCCAGCTCACCACCGGGGACAGGGGACTACGAGCAGTACTTC.

This clone was picked up one time. The chain links TRBV4-2 to TRBJ1-4, with a tentative D call TRBD1 (6 bases). V gave up 0 bases and J gave up 3 bases, with 14 bases separating them. Germline V gene lookup returns CDR1 LGHNA and CDR2 YNFKEQ. This CDR3 is 17 amino acids long. CDR3 protein: CASSQETYRVANEKLFF. The CDR3 DNA is TGTGCCAGCAGCCAAGAGACTTACAGGGTTGCTAATGAAAAACTGTTTTTT.

The rearrangement joins TRBV27 to TRBJ1-2, with a possible D match to TRBD1 (6 bases). Germline CDR1 is MNHEY and CDR2 is SMNVEV (reference sequence). The CDR3 is 16 amino acids. V was trimmed by 5 bases and J by 6 bases, leaving 22 bases between them. The CDR3 DNA is TGTGCCAGCAGTCCATGGACAGCCTTCCCAATCAATGGCTACACCTTC. This gives the protein CASSPWTAFPINGYTF.